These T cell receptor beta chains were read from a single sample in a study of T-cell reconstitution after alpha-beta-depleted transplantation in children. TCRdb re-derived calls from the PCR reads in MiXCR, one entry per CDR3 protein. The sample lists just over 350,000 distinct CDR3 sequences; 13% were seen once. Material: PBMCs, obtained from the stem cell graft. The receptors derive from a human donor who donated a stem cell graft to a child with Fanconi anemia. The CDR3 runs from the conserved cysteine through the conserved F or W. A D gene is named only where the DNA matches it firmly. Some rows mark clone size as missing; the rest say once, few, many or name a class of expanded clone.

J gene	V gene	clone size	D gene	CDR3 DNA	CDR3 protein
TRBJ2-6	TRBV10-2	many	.	TGCGCCAGCAGTGACGCTGGCCCTGGGGCCAACGTCCTGACTTTC	CASSDAGPGANVLTF
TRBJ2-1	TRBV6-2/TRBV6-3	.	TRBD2	TGTGCCAGCAGTTCAGCCAGCGGGGAATTCCTCTACAATGAGCAGTTCTTC	CASSSASGEFLYNEQFF
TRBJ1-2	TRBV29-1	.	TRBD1	TGCAGCGTCTCCGGGACAGCCACTATCTATGGCTACACCTTC	CSVSGTATIYGYTF
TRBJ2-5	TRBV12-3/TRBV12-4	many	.	TGTGCCAGCAGTTTAAACCGGGGAGAGACCCAGTACTTC	CASSLNRGETQYF
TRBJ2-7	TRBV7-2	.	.	TGTGCCAGCAGCAGGGGCCGACGGGCATACGAGCATTACTTC	CASSRGRRAYEHYF
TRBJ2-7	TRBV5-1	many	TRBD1	TGCGCCAGCAGCTTCCGGGACAGTACCTACGAGCAGTACTTC	CASSFRDSTYEQYF
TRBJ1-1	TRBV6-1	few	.	TGTGCCAGCAGCGTACAGGAAGCGGGATATTCTGAAGCTTTCTTT	CASSVQEAGYSEAFF
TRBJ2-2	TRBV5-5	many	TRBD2	TGTGCCAGCAGCCTGGATGGGGGAGGGACCGGGGAGCTGTTTTTT	CASSLDGGGTGELFF
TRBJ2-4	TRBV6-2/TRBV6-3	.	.	TGTGCCAGCAGTTACAGCCAGGGGTCTCCACTAGCCAAAAACATTCAGTACTTC	CASSYSQGSPLAKNIQYF
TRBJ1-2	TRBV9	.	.	TGTGCCAGCAGCGTACAATCGACAGCAGCCCCTATCTATGGCTACACCTTC	CASSVQSTAAPIYGYTF
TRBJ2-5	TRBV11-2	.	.	TGTGCCAGCAGCTTAGACTTCCAGCAGGGGACCCAGTACTTC	CASSLDFQQGTQYF
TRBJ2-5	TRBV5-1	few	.	TGCGCCAGCACCAGGGAGTTAGGAGAGACCCAGTACTTC	CASTRELGETQYF
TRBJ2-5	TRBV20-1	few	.	TGCAGTGCTAGAACCCCTTTCCAAGTTCAGGAGACCCAGTACTTC	CSARTPFQVQETQYF
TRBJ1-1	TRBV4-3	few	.	TGCGCCAGCAGCCAAGATACAACGAACACTGAAGCTTTCTTT	CASSQDTTNTEAFF
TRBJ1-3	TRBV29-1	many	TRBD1	TGCAGCGTTCTCCGGACAGGGGGCACTGGAAACACCATATATTTT	CSVLRTGGTGNTIYF
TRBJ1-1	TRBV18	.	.	TGTGCCAGCTCGCGTGACATGTGGGACACTGAAGCTTTCTTT	CASSRDMWDTEAFF
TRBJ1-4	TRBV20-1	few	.	TGCAGTGCTAGTTCCCGTCTGCCTAATGAAAAACTGTTTTTT	CSASSRLPNEKLFF
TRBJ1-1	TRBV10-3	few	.	TGTGCCACCGCGGTGGGGGGAAACACTGAAGCTTTCTTT	CATAVGGNTEAFF
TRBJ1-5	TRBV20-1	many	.	TGCAGTGCTCCTCTGGGGGCTATGAGCAATCAGCCCCAGCATTTT	CSAPLGAMSNQPQHF
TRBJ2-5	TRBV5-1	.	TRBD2	TGCGCCAGCACTACAAGCGGGACTAGAGGGGGTGAGACCCAGTACTTC	CASTTSGTRGGETQYF
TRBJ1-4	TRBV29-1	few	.	TGCAGCGTAAAGATGACTAATGAAAAACTGTTTTTT	CSVKMTNEKLFF
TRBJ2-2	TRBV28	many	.	TGTGCCAGCAGCTCCACAGGGTGGGAGCTGTTTTTT	CASSSTGWELFF
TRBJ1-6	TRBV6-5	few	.	TGTGCCAGCAGTTACTCGAGTTGGGGTTCCTATAATTCACCCCTCCACTTT	CASSYSSWGSYNSPLHF
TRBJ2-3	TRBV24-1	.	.	TGTGCCACCAGTGATGCCCGGGCCCTCCGGGCAGATACGCAGTATTTT	CATSDARALRADTQYF
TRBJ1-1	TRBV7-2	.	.	TGTGCCAGCAGCTTAGCGCCCCATCCGAACACTGAAGCTTTCTTT	CASSLAPHPNTEAFF
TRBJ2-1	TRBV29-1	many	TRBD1	TGCAGCGCAAATGGCGGGACAGGGGGACTCTACAATGAGCAGTTCTTC	CSANGGTGGLYNEQFF
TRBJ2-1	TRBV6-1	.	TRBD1	TGTGCCAGCAGCGTGGGGAGCGGACAGGGGGGGAATGAGCAGTTCTTC	CASSVGSGQGGNEQFF
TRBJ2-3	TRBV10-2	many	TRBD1	TGCGCCAGCAGTGGGGGTCTGGGACAGGGTCAAGATACGCAGTATTTT	CASSGGLGQGQDTQYF
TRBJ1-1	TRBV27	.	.	TGTGCCAGCAGTCCTTTACCCCACCGAATGAACACTGAAGCTTTCTTT	CASSPLPHRMNTEAFF
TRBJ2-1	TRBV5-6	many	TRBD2	TGTGCCAGCAGCTTGGGACTAGCGGGATTTGCGGACGAGCAGTTCTTC	CASSLGLAGFADEQFF
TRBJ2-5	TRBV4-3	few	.	TGCGCCAGCAGCCAAGTGGCCCTTTCGGGGACCCAGTACTTC	CASSQVALSGTQYF
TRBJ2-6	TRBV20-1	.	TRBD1	TGCAGTGCCCCTCCGACAGGGGGCTTTGGGGCCAACGTCCTGACTTTC	CSAPPTGGFGANVLTF
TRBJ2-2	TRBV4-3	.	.	TGCGCCAGCAGCCAGCGGACGGGACGGAGGACCGGGGAGCTGTTTTTT	CASSQRTGRRTGELFF
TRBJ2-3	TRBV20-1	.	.	TGCTGCGCGAAGGGGGGCCCGCAGTATTTT	CCAKGGPQYF
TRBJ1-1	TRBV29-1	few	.	TGCAGCGTTGCTCGGGACAAGAACACTGAAGCTTTCTTT	CSVARDKNTEAFF
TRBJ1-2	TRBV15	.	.	TGTGCCACCAGCAGAGATGTCAGCAGGGGAGGAGGCTACACCTTC	CATSRDVSRGGGYTF
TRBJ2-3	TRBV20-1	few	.	TGCAGTGCTAGGACTAGCACAGATACGCAGTATTTT	CSARTSTDTQYF
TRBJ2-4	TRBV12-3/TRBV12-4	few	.	TGTGCCAGCTCCCCAGGCGACCCCAAAAACATTCAGTACTTC	CASSPGDPKNIQYF
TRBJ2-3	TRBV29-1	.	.	TGCAGCGTTGAAGATCCTAACTCCCTTAGCACAGATACGCAGTATTTT	CSVEDPNSLSTDTQYF
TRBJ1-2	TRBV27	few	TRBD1	TGTGCCAGCAGTTCCCACGCGGGACAGGGGGCCGGGGGCTACACCTTC	CASSSHAGQGAGGYTF
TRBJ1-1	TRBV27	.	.	TGTGCCAGCAGTTCCCCCAGGGTTAACACTGAAGCTTTCTTT	CASSSPRVNTEAFF
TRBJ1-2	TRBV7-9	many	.	TGTGCCAGCAGCTTGGTGGGCGGCGGCTACACCTTC	CASSLVGGGYTF
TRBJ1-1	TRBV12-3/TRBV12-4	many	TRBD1	TGTGCCAGCAGTTTAAAACAGGGGGTTTCGGCTTTCTTT	CASSLKQGVSAFF
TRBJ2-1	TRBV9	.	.	TGTGCCAGCAGCCCAGGACTACTTGAGCAGTTCTTC	CASSPGLLEQFF
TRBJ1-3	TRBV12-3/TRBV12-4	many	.	TGTGCCAGCAGACCTAGTTTTAGCTCTGGAAACACCATATATTTT	CASRPSFSSGNTIYF
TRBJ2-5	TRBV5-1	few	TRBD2	TGCGCCAGCAGCTGGGGGACTAGCGGTGAAGAGACCCAGTACTTC	CASSWGTSGEETQYF
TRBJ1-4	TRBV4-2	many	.	TGTGCCAGCAGCCAAACCCAGCAAACTAATGAAAAACTGTTTTTT	CASSQTQQTNEKLFF
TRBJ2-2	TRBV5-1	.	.	TGCGCCAGCAGCCCCGAGGGGGCGAACACCGGGGAGCTGTTTTTT	CASSPEGANTGELFF
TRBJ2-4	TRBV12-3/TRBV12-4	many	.	TGTGCCAGCAGTCCCACGTCGTCGGAAAACATTCAGTACTTC	CASSPTSSENIQYF
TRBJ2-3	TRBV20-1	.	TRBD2	TGCAGTGCTAGAGATCATAAGCCGGGACTAGCTAGCACAGATACGCAGTATTTT	CSARDHKPGLASTDTQYF
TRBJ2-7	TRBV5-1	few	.	TGCGCCAGCAGGTTCAGCTCCTACGAGCAGTACTTC	CASRFSSYEQYF
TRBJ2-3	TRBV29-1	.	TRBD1	TGCAGCGTTGTTTTGGCGGACAGGGTGAAAGATACGCAGTATTTT	CSVVLADRVKDTQYF
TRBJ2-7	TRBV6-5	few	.	TGTGCCAGCAGTTACTCCCCGTGGTCAGGCCAGTACGAGCAGTACTTC	CASSYSPWSGQYEQYF
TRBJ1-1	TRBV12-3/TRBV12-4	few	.	TGTGCCAGCAGCTCCCTACAGGGTAGTGAAGCTTTCTTT	CASSSLQGSEAFF
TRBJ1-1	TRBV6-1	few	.	TGTGCCAGCAGTGTGTCTACTACTGAAGCTTTCTTT	CASSVSTTEAFF
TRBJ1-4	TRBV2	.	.	TGTGCCAGCAGAACAGGGTCTCAAAAACTGTTTTTT	CASRTGSQKLFF
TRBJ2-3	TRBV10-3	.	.	TGTGCCATCTTGAGGACCATCGCGGGCACAGATACGCAGTATTTT	CAILRTIAGTDTQYF